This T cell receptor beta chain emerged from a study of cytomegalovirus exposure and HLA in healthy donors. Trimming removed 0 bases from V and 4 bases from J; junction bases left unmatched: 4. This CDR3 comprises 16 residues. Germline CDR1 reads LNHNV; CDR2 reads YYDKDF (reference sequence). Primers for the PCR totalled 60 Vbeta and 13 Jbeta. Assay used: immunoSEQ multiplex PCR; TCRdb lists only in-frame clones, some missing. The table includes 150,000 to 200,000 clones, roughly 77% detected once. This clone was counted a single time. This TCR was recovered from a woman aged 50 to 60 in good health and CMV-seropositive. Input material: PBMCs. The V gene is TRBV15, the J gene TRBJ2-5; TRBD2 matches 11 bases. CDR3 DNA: TGTGCCACCAGCAGAGAAGGCCTAGCGGGAGGAGAGACCCAGTACTTC. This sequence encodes CATSREGLAGGETQYF.